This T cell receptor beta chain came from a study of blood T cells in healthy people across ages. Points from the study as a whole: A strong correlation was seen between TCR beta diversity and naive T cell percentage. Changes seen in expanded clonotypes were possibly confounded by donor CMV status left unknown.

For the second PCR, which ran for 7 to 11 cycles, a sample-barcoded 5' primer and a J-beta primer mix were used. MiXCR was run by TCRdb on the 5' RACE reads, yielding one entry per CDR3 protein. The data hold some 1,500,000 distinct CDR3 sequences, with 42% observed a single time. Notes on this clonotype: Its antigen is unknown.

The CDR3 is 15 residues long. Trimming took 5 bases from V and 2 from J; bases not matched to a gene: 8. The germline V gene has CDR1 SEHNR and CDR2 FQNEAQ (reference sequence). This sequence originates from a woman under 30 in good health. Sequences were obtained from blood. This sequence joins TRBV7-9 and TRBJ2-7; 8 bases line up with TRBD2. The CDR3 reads CASSPTTSATYEQYF. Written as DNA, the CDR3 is TGTGCCAGCAGCCCGACGACTAGCGCGACCTACGAGCAGTACTTC.